This T cell receptor (beta chain) was identified during a study of shared clonotypes between healthy human individuals. The data were produced by immunoSEQ multiplex PCR, yet TCRdb's version contains in-frame clones alone and is incomplete. This table holds 2 million to 2.5 million clones, about nine tenths found once. The V segment lost 4 bases and the J segment 7 bases; nucleotides outside the gene matches: 8. There are 14 residues in the CDR3. CDR1 KGHSH and CDR2 LQKENI come from the germline V gene. This clone was counted a few times. This rearrangement joins TRBV18 to TRBJ1-1, with 8 bases aligning to TRBD1. The sequenced material came from naive CD4+ T cells from PBMCs. Noted subset: CD45RA+ positively selected. This receptor was taken from a man between 18 and 29 years old in good health. Some clones in this sample may be carry-over from other donors' samples. CDR3 region: CASSRYRGEGEAFF. Written as DNA, the CDR3 is TGTGCCAGCTCACGATACAGGGGGGAGGGTGAAGCTTTCTTT. Looking up the rest from reference TRBV18 and TRBJ1-1 gives the full variable domain: NAGVMQNPRHLVRRRGQEARLRCSPMKGHSHVYWYRQLPEEGLKFMVYLQKENIIDESGMPKERFSAEFPKEGPSILRIQQVVRGDSAAYFCASSRYRGEGEAFFGQGTRLTVV.